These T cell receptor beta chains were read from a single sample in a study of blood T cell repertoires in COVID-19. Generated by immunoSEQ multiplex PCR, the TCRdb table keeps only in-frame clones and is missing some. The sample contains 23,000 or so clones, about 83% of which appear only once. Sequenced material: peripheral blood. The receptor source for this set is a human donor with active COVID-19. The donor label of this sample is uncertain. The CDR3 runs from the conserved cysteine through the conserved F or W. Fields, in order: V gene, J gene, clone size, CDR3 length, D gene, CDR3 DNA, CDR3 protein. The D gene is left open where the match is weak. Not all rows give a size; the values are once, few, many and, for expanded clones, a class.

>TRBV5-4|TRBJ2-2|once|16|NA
TGTGCCAGCAGCTTGGTTGGTAGCCTAGGCACCGGGGAGCTGTTTTTT
CASSLVGSLGTGELFF
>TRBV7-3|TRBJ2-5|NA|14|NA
TGTGCCAGCAGCTTAACGAGCCTACAAGAGACCCAGTACTTC
CASSLTSLQETQYF
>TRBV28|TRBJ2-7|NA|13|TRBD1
TGTGCCAGCAGTTTAGGGACAGGGACCGAGCAGTACTTC
CASSLGTGTEQYF
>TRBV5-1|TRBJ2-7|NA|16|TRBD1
TGCGCCAGCAGCTTTCCCAGGGGGCGGGTCTCCTACGAGCAGTACTTC
CASSFPRGRVSYEQYF
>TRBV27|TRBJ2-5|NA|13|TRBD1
TGTGCCAGCAGTGCGCGACAGGGTGGGACCCAGTACTTC
CASSARQGGTQYF
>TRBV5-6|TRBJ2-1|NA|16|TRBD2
TGTGCCAGCAGCCATCTCCTAGCGGGGGTTGACAATGAGCAGTTCTTC
CASSHLLAGVDNEQFF
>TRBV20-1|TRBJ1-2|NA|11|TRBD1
TGCAGTGCTCGACAGGGGTATGGCTACACCTTC
CSARQGYGYTF
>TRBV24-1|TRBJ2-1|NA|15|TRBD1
TGTGCCACCAGTCAAGGACAGGGGGCTTACAATGAGCAGTTCTTC
CATSQGQGAYNEQFF
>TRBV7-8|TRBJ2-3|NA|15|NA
TGTGCCAGCACAGGTGGCTTTTCATTCACAGATACGCAGTATTTT
CASTGGFSFTDTQYF
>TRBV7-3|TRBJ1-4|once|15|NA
TGTGCCAGCAGCTTAACGTCGGAGCCTAATGAAAAACTGTTTTTT
CASSLTSEPNEKLFF
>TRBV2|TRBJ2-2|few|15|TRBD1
TGTGCCAGCAGGCCGGGACAGGTGAACACCGGGGAGCTGTTTTTT
CASRPGQVNTGELFF
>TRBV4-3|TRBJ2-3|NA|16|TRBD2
TGCGCCAGCAGTTCGACTAGCGGGAGTTATTGGGATACGCAGTATTTT
CASSSTSGSYWDTQYF
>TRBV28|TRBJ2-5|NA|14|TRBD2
TGTGCCAGCAGTAGACTAGCGGGAGGGGGGACCCAGTACTTC
CASSRLAGGGTQYF
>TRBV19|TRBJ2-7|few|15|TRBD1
TGTGCCAGTAGTACCCCCCGAGGGGGCAGGAACGAGCAGTACTTC
CASSTPRGGRNEQYF
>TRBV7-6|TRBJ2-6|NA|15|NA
TGTGCCAGCAGCTTCGGGACTGCTGAGGCCAACGTCCTGACTTTC
CASSFGTAEANVLTF
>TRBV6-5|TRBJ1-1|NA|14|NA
TGTGCCAGCAGTTACTCGATAAGGGGTACTGAAGCTTTCTTT
CASSYSIRGTEAFF
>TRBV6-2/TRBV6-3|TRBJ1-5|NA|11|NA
TGTGCCAGCAGCAGCGGACAGCCCCAGCATTTT
CASSSGQPQHF
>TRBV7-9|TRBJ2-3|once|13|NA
TGTGCCAGCAGTCGGGACTCCACAGATACGCAGTATTTT
CASSRDSTDTQYF
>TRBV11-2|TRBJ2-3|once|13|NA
TGTGCCAGCAGCCCTCCTTCTCTAGATACGCAGTATTTT
CASSPPSLDTQYF
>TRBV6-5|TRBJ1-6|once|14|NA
TGTGCCAGCAATGTTAACAGGAATAATTCACCCCTCCACTTT
CASNVNRNNSPLHF